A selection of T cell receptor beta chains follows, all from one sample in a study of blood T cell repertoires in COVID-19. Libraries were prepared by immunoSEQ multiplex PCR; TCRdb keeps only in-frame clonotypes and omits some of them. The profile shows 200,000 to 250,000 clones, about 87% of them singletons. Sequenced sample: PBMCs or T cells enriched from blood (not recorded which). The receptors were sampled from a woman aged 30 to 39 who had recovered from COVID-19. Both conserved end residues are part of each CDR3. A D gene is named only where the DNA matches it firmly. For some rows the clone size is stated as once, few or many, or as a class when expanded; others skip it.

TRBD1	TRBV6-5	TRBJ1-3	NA	TGTGCCAGCAGGGCTACAGGGGGGCGCGAAAACACCATATATTTT	CASRATGGRENTIYF
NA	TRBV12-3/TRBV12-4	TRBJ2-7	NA	TGTGCCAGCAGTTTGGGCATCGACGAGCAGTACTTC	CASSLGIDEQYF
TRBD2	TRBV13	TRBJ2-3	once	TGTGCCAGCAGCCAAGGGGCTAGCGGGAGCACAGATACGCAGTATTTT	CASSQGASGSTDTQYF
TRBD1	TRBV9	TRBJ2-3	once	TGTGCCAGCAGCGTAGAGCAGACAGGGGGGAGCACAGATACGCAGTATTTT	CASSVEQTGGSTDTQYF
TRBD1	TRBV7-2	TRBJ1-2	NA	TGTGCCAGCAGCGGGGGACAGAACTATGGCTACACCTTC	CASSGGQNYGYTF
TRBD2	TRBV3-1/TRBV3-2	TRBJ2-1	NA	TGTGCCAGCAGCCAACTAGCGGGGGGCCACAATGAGCAGTTCTTC	CASSQLAGGHNEQFF
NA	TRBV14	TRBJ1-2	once	TGTGCCAGCAGCCAAGAGGACAAAGACTATGGCTACACCTTC	CASSQEDKDYGYTF
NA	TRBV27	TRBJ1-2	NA	TGTGCCAGCAGTTTATCCGTTAGCCCCCCGGGGTATGGCTACACCTTC	CASSLSVSPPGYGYTF
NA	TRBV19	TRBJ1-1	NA	TGTGCCAGTAGTAGGCCCGGGGGTCACACTGAAGCTTTCTTT	CASSRPGGHTEAFF
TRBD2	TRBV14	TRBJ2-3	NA	TGTGCCAGCAGCCAAATAGCGGGGGGGGCGACAGATACGCAGTATTTT	CASSQIAGGATDTQYF
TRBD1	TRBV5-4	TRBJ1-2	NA	TGTGCCAGCAGCTTGGCTAGCCCCAACAGGGGGCTGGGCTACACCTTC	CASSLASPNRGLGYTF
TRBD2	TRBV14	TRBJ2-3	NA	TGTGCCAGCAGTCAGACTAGCGGGGGGGCCCAAGGTACGCAGTATTTT	CASSQTSGGAQGTQYF
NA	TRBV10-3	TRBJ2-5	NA	TGTGCCATCAGTGAGTCGCATCGCCAGATTCAAGAGACCCAGTACTTC	CAISESHRQIQETQYF
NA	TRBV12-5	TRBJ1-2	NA	TGTGCTAGTGGTTTAGAACAGTCCTATGGCTACACCTTC	CASGLEQSYGYTF
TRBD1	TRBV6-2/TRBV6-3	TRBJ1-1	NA	TGTGCCAGCAGTTGGGACAGGCCATCTGAAGCTTTCTTT	CASSWDRPSEAFF
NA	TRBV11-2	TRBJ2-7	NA	TGTGCCAGCAGTCAGCATCTAGCTTACGAGCAGTACTTC	CASSQHLAYEQYF
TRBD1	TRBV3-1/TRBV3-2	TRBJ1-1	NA	TGTGCCAGCAGCCAAGCCGGGACAGGGGCCCCGAACACTGAAGCTTTCTTT	CASSQAGTGAPNTEAFF
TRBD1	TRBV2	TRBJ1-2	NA	TGTGCCAGCTTCGGGGGGACAGGGGCGGGCTACACCTTC	CASFGGTGAGYTF
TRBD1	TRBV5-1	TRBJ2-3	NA	TGCGCCAGCAGCCCGGGACAGGGGACCACAGATACGCAGTATTTT	CASSPGQGTTDTQYF
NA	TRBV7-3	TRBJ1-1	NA	TGTGCCAGCAGCTCCAGGGCGAACACTGAAGCTTTCTTT	CASSSRANTEAFF
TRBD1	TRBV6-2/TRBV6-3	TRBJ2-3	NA	TGTGCCAGCAGCCGGACAGGGGGCACAGATACGCAGTATTTT	CASSRTGGTDTQYF
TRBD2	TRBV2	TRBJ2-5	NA	TGTGCCAGCCTGACGAGCGGGGGGGCCTTTGGGCAAGAGACCCAGTACTTC	CASLTSGGAFGQETQYF
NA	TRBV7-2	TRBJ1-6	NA	TGTGCCAGCAGCTCGAGCAGGAACAATTCACCCCTCCACTTT	CASSSSRNNSPLHF
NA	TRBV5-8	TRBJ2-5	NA	TGTGCCAGCGGTGGCCTCGGGTACCAAGAGACCCAGTACTTC	CASGGLGYQETQYF
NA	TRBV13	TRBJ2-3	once	TGTGCCAGCAGCTTAGAGCCTGGGAGGAGCCCAGATACGCAGTATTTT	CASSLEPGRSPDTQYF
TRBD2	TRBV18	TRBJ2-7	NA	TGTGCCAGCTCACCACCAACGGGGGGTTCTTTGGAGCAGTACTTC	CASSPPTGGSLEQYF
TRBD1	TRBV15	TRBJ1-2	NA	TGTGCCACCAGCATCACCGGGACAGGCGACTATGGCTACACCTTC	CATSITGTGDYGYTF
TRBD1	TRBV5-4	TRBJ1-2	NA	TGTGCCAGCAGCTTGGACCTTGACAGGGAATTTGGCTACACCTTC	CASSLDLDREFGYTF
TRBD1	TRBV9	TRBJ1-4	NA	TGTGCCAGCAGCGTCGCAACAGGGGCCTTGGGTGAAAAACTGTTTTTT	CASSVATGALGEKLFF
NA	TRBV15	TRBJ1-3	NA	TGTGCCACCAGCAGAGATACGAGGGCCCAAGGAAACACCATATATTTT	CATSRDTRAQGNTIYF
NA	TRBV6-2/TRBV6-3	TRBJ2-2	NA	TGTGCCAGCAGTGATGAGGTCGGGGAGCTGTTTTTT	CASSDEVGELFF
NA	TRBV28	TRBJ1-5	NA	TGTGCCAGCGCCCTAGTAGACTATAGCAATCAGCCCCAGCATTTT	CASALVDYSNQPQHF
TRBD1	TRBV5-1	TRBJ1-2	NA	TGCGCCAGCAGCCCCGGGACAGGGGGAAACTATGGCTACACCTTC	CASSPGTGGNYGYTF
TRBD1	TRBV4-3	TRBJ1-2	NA	TGCGCCAGCAGCCAATCCTGGACAGGGATTGGCTACACCTTC	CASSQSWTGIGYTF
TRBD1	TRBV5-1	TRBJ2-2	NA	TGCGCCAGCAGCTTTGAGACAGGGGACACCGGGGAGCTGTTTTTT	CASSFETGDTGELFF
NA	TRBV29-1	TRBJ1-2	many	TGCAGCGTACGGACAGCCCCCGCTAACTATGGCTACACCTTC	CSVRTAPANYGYTF
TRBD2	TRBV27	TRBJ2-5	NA	TGTGCCAGCAGTTTTATCGGGGTAGCGGGGGAAGAGACCCAGTACTTC	CASSFIGVAGEETQYF
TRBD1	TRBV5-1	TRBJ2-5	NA	TGCGCCAGCAGCGTATACAGGGGACAAGAGACCCAGTACTTC	CASSVYRGQETQYF
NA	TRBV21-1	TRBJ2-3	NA	TGTGCCAGCAGCAAAGATAAAGATACGCAGTATTTT	CASSKDKDTQYF
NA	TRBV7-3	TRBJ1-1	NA	TGTGCCAGCAGCCGGGACACGAACACTGAAGCTTTCTTT	CASSRDTNTEAFF
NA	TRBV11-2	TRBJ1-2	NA	TGTGCCAGCAGCCTAGGACAGACCTATGGCTACACCTTC	CASSLGQTYGYTF
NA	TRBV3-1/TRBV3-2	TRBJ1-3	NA	TGTGCCAGCAGCCCGACGACAGGCTCTGGAAACACCATATATTTT	CASSPTTGSGNTIYF
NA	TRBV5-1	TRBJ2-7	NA	TGCGCCAGCAGCTTGGCCGGGAGGGGGCGATACGAGCAGTACTTC	CASSLAGRGRYEQYF
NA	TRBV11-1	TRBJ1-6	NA	TGTGCCAGCAGCTTAGTGAGCCATAATTCACCCCTCCACTTT	CASSLVSHNSPLHF